Listed below are T cell receptor beta chains from one sample, sequenced in a study of blood T cells in healthy people across ages. TCRdb itself ran the 5' RACE reads through MiXCR, one entry per CDR3 protein. The sample consists of fewer than 900,000 distinct CDR3 sequences, around 46% of them appearing once. The sequencing sample was made of blood. The receptors originated from a woman aged 60-70 years in good health. Each CDR3 is given with its conserved first and last residue. The D gene is left open where the match is weak. Not every row has a clone size; where given, it reads once, few, many or a size class.

few	TRBJ2-1	TRBD2	TRBV7-2	TGTGCCAGCAGCCGCGGGACTAGCGGGATCCATGAGCAGTTCTTC	CASSRGTSGIHEQFF
NA	TRBJ2-3	NA	TRBV29-1	TGCAGCGGCTGCGGTGACACAGATACGCAGTATTTT	CSGCGDTDTQYF
few	TRBJ2-5	TRBD2	TRBV5-6	TGTGCCAGCAGCTTGTTGGCTAGCGGGGGCCAAGAGACCCAGTACTTC	CASSLLASGGQETQYF
NA	TRBJ2-5	TRBD2	TRBV4-1	TGCGCCAGCAGCCAAGAAGGGGTAGCGGGGGGGCCGAAGACCCAGTACTTC	CASSQEGVAGGPKTQYF
many	TRBJ2-1	NA	TRBV20-1	TGCAGTGCTAGTGGGGGATCCTACAATGAGCAGTTCTTC	CSASGGSYNEQFF
few	TRBJ2-7	NA	TRBV13	TGTGCCAGCAGCCTAACCACGGGAGCTCGGGAGCAGTACTTC	CASSLTTGAREQYF
NA	TRBJ1-4	NA	TRBV4-3	TGCGCCAGCAGCCAAGATACACCGACATGGGACTTAGGTCCAACTAATGAAAAACTGTTTTTT	CASSQDTPTWDLGPTNEKLFF
NA	TRBJ1-4	NA	TRBV7-9	TGTGCCAGCAGCTTAGGGGGTTCTGAAGAAAAACTGTTTTTT	CASSLGGSEEKLFF
once	TRBJ2-2	TRBD2	TRBV2	TGTGCCAGCAGTGAAGCGAGCGGGAGAACCGGGGAGCTGTTTTTT	CASSEASGRTGELFF
NA	TRBJ1-6	TRBD1	TRBV6-2/TRBV6-3	TGTGCCAGCAGCCTCCGGGACAGGGCGGATTCACCCCTCCACTTT	CASSLRDRADSPLHF
NA	TRBJ2-1	TRBD2	TRBV20-1	TGCAGTGCGATAACGACTAGCGGGGGCCTCTTCTACAATGAGCAGTTCTTC	CSAITTSGGLFYNEQFF